The present T cell receptor beta chain was sequenced within a study of T cells in tumors after PD-1 blockade. At the level of the study: A subset received ongoing vismodegib 150 mg daily alongside anti-PD-1 therapy.

The CDR3 has 17 amino acids. Trimming removed 5 bases from V and 0 bases from J; junction bases left unmatched: 10. The V gene's germline CDR1 is SGHVS and CDR2 FQNEAQ. Produced via immunoSEQ multiplex PCR; TCRdb's table is partial and in-frame only. Here the sample spans 45,000 to 60,000 clones, under 85% being singletons. Tumor or blood genomic DNA was sequenced, with inputs of roughly 550 ng to 6,500 ng. The V and J genes are TRBV7-8 and TRBJ1-1; 9 nucleotides agree with TRBD1. The material was PBMCs, obtained before anti-PD-1 therapy. The receptor comes from a human donor with advanced basal cell or squamous cell carcinoma (not recorded which). The CDR3 is CASSRDRAKVMNTEAFF. The CDR3 coding sequence is TGTGCCAGCAGCCGGGACAGGGCGAAGGTCATGAACACTGAAGCTTTCTTT.